This is a list of T cell receptor beta chains from one sample in a study of blood T cell repertoires in COVID-19. The protocol was immunoSEQ multiplex PCR, while the TCRdb copy is restricted to in-frame clones and leaves out a portion. The profile shows around 170,000 clones, about 86% of them singletons. The sequencing sample was made of peripheral blood. All receptors come from a man between 50 and 59 years old with active or convalescent COVID-19. Both conserved end residues are part of each CDR3. D genes are given only for firm matches. The size entry is marked missing in some rows and otherwise reads once, few, many or a size class.

TRBJ1-3	TRBD1	TRBV5-1	NA	CASSLEGQRGNTIYF	TGCGCCAGCAGCTTGGAGGGACAGCGGGGAAACACCATATATTTT
TRBJ2-1	TRBD2	TRBV19	NA	CASSIDGTSGSYNEQFF	TGTGCCAGTAGTATAGATGGGACTAGCGGGTCCTACAATGAGCAGTTCTTC
TRBJ2-1	NA	TRBV12-3/TRBV12-4	NA	CASSLDVEQFF	TGTGCCAGCAGTTTAGATGTAGAGCAGTTCTTC
TRBJ1-1	NA	TRBV19	NA	CASSQGPGNTEAFF	TGTGCCAGTAGCCAAGGTCCGGGGAACACTGAAGCTTTCTTT
TRBJ2-5	NA	TRBV4-1	NA	CASSRGVRGIQETQYF	TGCGCCAGCAGCCGGGGTGTTAGGGGGATCCAAGAGACCCAGTACTTC
TRBJ1-2	NA	TRBV16	NA	CASSQSRAGTGRYTF	TGTGCCAGCAGCCAATCGAGGGCGGGAACCGGGCGCTACACCTTC
TRBJ2-7	TRBD2	TRBV11-2	NA	CASSLDPSGVEQYF	TGTGCCAGCAGCTTAGACCCTAGCGGGGTCGAGCAGTACTTC
TRBJ2-2	TRBD1	TRBV5-1	once	CASSLSGTDTGELFF	TGCGCCAGCAGCTTGTCCGGGACAGATACCGGGGAGCTGTTTTTT
TRBJ1-5	NA	TRBV6-5	once	CASRHREGNQPQHF	TGTGCCAGCAGACACAGGGAGGGTAATCAGCCCCAGCATTTT
TRBJ1-2	NA	TRBV6-6	NA	CASSYSEGSYGYTF	TGTGCCAGCAGTTACTCCGAAGGGAGCTATGGCTACACCTTC
TRBJ1-3	NA	TRBV2	NA	CASSEIGGGNTIYF	TGTGCCAGCAGTGAAATAGGGGGTGGAAACACCATATATTTT
TRBJ2-5	NA	TRBV30	NA	CALELAVQETQYF	TGTGCCCTGGAATTAGCGGTCCAAGAGACCCAGTACTTC
TRBJ1-4	TRBD1	TRBV19	NA	CASSRGTGTNEKLFF	TGTGCCAGTAGTCGAGGGACAGGGACTAATGAAAAACTGTTTTTT
TRBJ2-2	TRBD1	TRBV11-2	once	CASSQNLGQGELFF	TGTGCCAGCAGCCAAAACCTGGGACAGGGAGAGCTGTTTTTT
TRBJ2-3	TRBD2	TRBV6-4	NA	CASSALASTDTQYF	TGTGCCAGCAGCGCACTAGCGTCGACAGATACGCAGTATTTT
TRBJ1-5	NA	TRBV6-1	few	CASSDHSNQPQHF	TGTGCCAGCAGTGATCATAGCAATCAGCCCCAGCATTTT
TRBJ1-2	NA	TRBV6-5	NA	CASTQSGGLTYGYTF	TGTGCCAGCACTCAAAGCGGGGGCCTTACTTATGGCTACACCTTC
TRBJ1-4	NA	TRBV9	NA	CASSVDLGLNEKLFF	TGTGCCAGCAGCGTAGATCTGGGGCTTAATGAAAAACTGTTTTTT
TRBJ2-2	TRBD2	TRBV3-1/TRBV3-2	NA	CASSQGLAANTGELFF	TGTGCCAGCAGCCAAGGACTAGCGGCGAACACCGGGGAGCTGTTTTTT
TRBJ1-4	NA	TRBV28	NA	CASSLGGGLGNEKLFF	TGTGCCAGCAGCCTGGGCGGAGGGCTCGGTAATGAAAAACTGTTTTTT
TRBJ2-1	TRBD2	TRBV25-1	NA	CASRTSGSNEQFF	TGTGCCAGCAGGACTAGCGGGAGTAATGAGCAGTTCTTC
TRBJ1-6	NA	TRBV24-1	NA	CATSAGVSNSPLHF	TGTGCCACCAGTGCGGGGGTTAGTAATTCACCCCTCCACTTT
TRBJ2-7	NA	TRBV6-2/TRBV6-3	once	CASSSDSWDSYEQYF	TGTGCCAGCAGTTCAGACAGCTGGGACTCCTACGAGCAGTACTTC
TRBJ2-2	NA	TRBV30	NA	CAWSVLATGELFF	TGTGCCTGGAGTGTACTCGCCACCGGGGAGCTGTTTTTT
TRBJ2-2	TRBD2	TRBV12-5	NA	CASVGLDANTGELFF	TGTGCTAGCGTTGGACTAGACGCGAACACCGGGGAGCTGTTTTTT
TRBJ1-2	NA	TRBV6-4	NA	CASSDSFGGYTF	TGTGCCAGCTCCGACAGTTTCGGTGGCTACACCTTC
TRBJ2-5	NA	TRBV12-3/TRBV12-4	NA	CASTPAGQETQYF	TGTGCCAGCACCCCCGCAGGTCAAGAGACCCAGTACTTC
TRBJ2-6	TRBD1	TRBV27	NA	CASSSLAGQADGANVLTF	TGTGCCAGCAGTTCGTTGGCTGGACAGGCGGATGGGGCCAACGTCCTGACTTTC